The 24 T cell receptor beta chains presented below share a single source sample, sequenced in a study of cytomegalovirus exposure and HLA in healthy donors. The PCR used 60 Vbeta and 13 Jbeta primers. The protocol was immunoSEQ multiplex PCR, while the TCRdb copy is restricted to in-frame clones and leaves out a portion. The listing contains 130,000 or so clones. The sample was PBMCs. The receptors were sampled from a woman aged 18-29 years in good health and CMV-seronegative.

This chain links TRBV7-9 with TRBJ2-5, with TRBD2 matching over 7 bases. Germline V gene sequence: CDR1 SEHNR, CDR2 FQNEAQ (reference sequence). V gave up 5 bases and J gave up 2 bases; unmatched junction bases: 8. The CDR3 covers 15 residues. The CDR3 DNA follows: TGTGCCAGCAGCCCTATGGGGGGAGGGCAAGAGACCCAGTACTTC. Protein product: CASSPMGGGQETQYF.

The chain carries TRBV11-2 and TRBJ2-7; perhaps TRBD2 as D (6 bases). The germline V and J ends were trimmed by 1 base and 6 bases, with 10 bases remaining between them. Germline V gives CDR1 SGHAT, CDR2 FQNNGV. CDR3 length: 13 amino acids. CDR3 loop: CASSLGRGSEQYV. The CDR3 DNA reads as TGTGCCAGCAGCTTAGGTCGGGGGTCCGAGCAGTACGTC.

The chain combines TRBV7-8 with TRBJ2-3; D remains unclear. Trimming cost V 5 bases and J 2 bases, with 8 bases left between them. From germline, CDR1 is SGHVS and CDR2 FQNEAQ. The CDR3 is 13 residues long. The CDR3 here is CASSRLVTDTQYF. Here the CDR3 DNA reads TGTGCCAGCAGCAGACTTGTCACAGATACGCAGTATTTT.

This chain connects TRBV7-8 to TRBJ1-2; TRBD1 aligns across 7 bases. With V trimmed by 5 bases and J by 7 bases, 7 bases remained unmatched. The CDR3 is 13 residues long. The germline CDR1 and CDR2 sequences are SGHVS and FQNEAQ. In nucleotides, the CDR3 is TGTGCCAGCAGCGAAGACAGGGCGGCTGGCTACACCTTC. It yields the protein CASSEDRAAGYTF.

The V and J genes are TRBV18 and TRBJ2-5, with no clear D. This CDR3 is built from 13 residues. Germline V gene sequence: CDR1 KGHSH, CDR2 LQKENI. V was clipped by 2 bases and J by 1 base, with 5 bases between them. CDR3 DNA: TGTGCCAGCTCACCATCGGGCCAAGAGACCCAGTACTTC. This gives the protein CASSPSGQETQYF. Full variable domain (missing parts from reference TRBV18 and TRBJ2-5): NAGVMQNPRHLVRRRGQEARLRCSPMKGHSHVYWYRQLPEEGLKFMVYLQKENIIDESGMPKERFSAEFPKEGPSILRIQQVVRGDSAAYFCASSPSGQETQYFGPGTRLLVL.

The J gene is TRBJ1-3, the V gene TRBV5-1, with D tentatively TRBD1 (5 bases). Between the trimmed V and J ends, which lost 4 bases and 0 bases, there was a span of 8 bases. The CDR3 runs 14 residues. Germline loops: CDR1 SGHRS, CDR2 YFSETQ. CDR3 sequence reads: CASSQTDSGNTIYF. CDR3 coding DNA: TGCGCCAGCAGCCAGACAGACTCTGGAAACACCATATATTTT.

J is TRBJ2-3 and V is TRBV6-4, with TRBD2 identical over 7 bases. Germline assignment: CDR1 MRHNA and CDR2 SNTAGT. Trimming at V came to 0 bases and at J to 5 bases, leaving 5 bases not matched to a gene. The CDR3 is made up of 15 amino acids. CDR3 residues: CASSDSAGAVDTQYF. The CDR3 DNA reads TGTGCCAGCAGTGACTCCGCGGGAGCAGTAGATACGCAGTATTTT.

CDR3 nucleotide sequence: TGTGCCAGCAGTACCTTTTTCGGAGGAAGTAATGAAAAACTGTTTTTT. Amino acids: CASSTFFGGSNEKLFF. The chain employs TRBV2 and TRBJ1-4; D remains unclear. V lost 5 bases, J lost 4 bases, and 17 bases lay in between. The CDR3 totals 16 residues. Germline CDR1 reads SNHLY; CDR2 reads FYNNEI.

According to its frequency, this clone is medium-sized (0.01 to 0.1%). The V call is TRBV6-4, the J call TRBJ2-6; 9 bases agree with TRBD2. V lost 3 bases and J lost 3; bases outside the gene matches: 3. Germline V lookup: CDR1 MRHNA, CDR2 SNTAGT. The CDR3 runs 16 residues. The CDR3 is CASSEKAGGGANVLTF. CDR3 sequence (DNA): TGTGCCAGCAGTGAAAAAGCGGGGGGTGGGGCCAACGTCCTGACTTTC.

V is TRBV9 and J is TRBJ2-3, with TRBD2 as a possible D gene (5 bases). The V end lost 4 bases, the J end lost 3 bases, and 15 bases lay between the germline ends. Looked up from germline, CDR1 is SGDLS and CDR2 is YYNGEE. The CDR3 is 15 amino acids. The CDR3, as DNA: TGTGCCAGCAGCCCTAACAGCGGTCGGACAGATACGCAGTATTTT. Translation: CASSPNSGRTDTQYF.

The chain links TRBV30 to TRBJ2-5, with 7 nucleotides matching TRBD1. The CDR3 covers 13 residues. The J segment lost 1 base and the V segment lost 7 bases, leaving 6 bases of the junction unmatched. Per germline, CDR1 GTSNPN and CDR2 SVGIG (reference sequence). CDR3 nucleotide sequence: TGTGCCTTGGACAGGTCAGGCCAAGAGACCCAGTACTTC. It specifies CALDRSGQETQYF.

The chain is built from TRBV6-5 and TRBJ1-4; weak D call: TRBD1 (6 bases). V was clipped by 0 bases and J by 10 bases, with 9 bases between them. The germline gives CDR1 MNHEY, CDR2 SVGAGI. The CDR3 covers 13 residues. CDR3 nucleotide sequence: TGTGCCAGCAGTTACTCGGCACAGGGAAAACTGTTTTTT. Its translation is CASSYSAQGKLFF.

The chain joins TRBV5-1 to TRBJ2-7; 9 nucleotides align to TRBD1. The V gene's germline CDR1 is SGHRS and CDR2 YFSETQ. The CDR3 has 14 residues. V dropped 4 bases and J dropped 6; count of bases not matched to a gene: 8. CDR3 DNA: TGCGCCAGCAGCAGAGGACAGGGGACGGGCGAGCAGTACTTC. It translates to CASSRGQGTGEQYF.

This chain connects TRBV4-2 to TRBJ2-5; TRBD1 matches 11 bases. The CDR3 loop spans 15 amino acids. The V gene end was trimmed by 4 bases and the J gene end by 4 bases; junction bases not matched to a gene: 5. The V gene's germline CDR1 is LGHNA and CDR2 YNFKEQ. CDR3 in amino acids: CASSRGQGAGETQYF. The CDR3 bases are TGTGCCAGCAGCCGAGGACAGGGGGCTGGAGAGACCCAGTACTTC.

The chain has TRBV6-1 and TRBJ2-5; 8 bases are shared with TRBD1. The germline CDR1 and CDR2 sequences are MNHNS and SASEGT. Trimming removed 11 bases from V and 2 bases from J; junction bases left unmatched: 10. This CDR3 has 14 amino acids. The CDR3 bases are TGTGCCGGAGGGACAGGTGTCGATCAAGAGACCCAGTACTTC. It encodes CAGGTGVDQETQYF.

The V gene is TRBV19, the J gene TRBJ1-1, with D perhaps matching TRBD1 (6 bases). CDR1 and CDR2 from the germline V gene are LNHDA and SQIVND (reference sequence). The CDR3 extends over 15 amino acids. V lost 6 bases and J 1 base, leaving 15 bases between the germline ends. CDR3 residues: CASRNPGHSNTEAFF. The CDR3 region has the DNA TGTGCCAGTAGGAATCCGGGACACTCGAACACTGAAGCTTTCTTT.

The chain couples TRBV5-1 to TRBJ2-1; D may be TRBD2 (7 bases). The CDR3 has 17 residues. The V gene's germline CDR1 is SGHRS and CDR2 YFSETQ. V was shortened by 4 bases and J by 1 base, with 18 bases between the two germline ends. The CDR3 DNA reads as TGCGCCAGCAGCCCCTCGTGGGGGCGGGAGTCCTACAATGAGCAGTTCTTC. Amino acid sequence: CASSPSWGRESYNEQFF.

The rearrangement joins TRBV18 to TRBJ1-5; the match to TRBD1 covers 10 bases. The germline V gene encodes CDR1 KGHSH and CDR2 LQKENI. V lost 2 bases, J lost 7 bases, and 5 bases stayed unmatched. CDR3 length equals 15 residues. This chain's CDR3 is CASSPGDRGKQPQHF. CDR3 bases: TGTGCCAGCTCACCAGGGGACAGGGGAAAACAGCCCCAGCATTTT.

This rearrangement joins TRBV4-1 to TRBJ1-6; the match to TRBD1 covers 7 bases. CDR1 MGHRA and CDR2 YSYEKL come from the germline V gene. With V trimmed by 1 base and J by 7 bases, 7 bases remained unmatched. The CDR3 totals 16 residues. The chain's CDR3 is CASSQAPGQKNSPLHF. The CDR3, as DNA: TGCGCCAGCAGCCAAGCCCCGGGACAGAAGAATTCACCCCTCCACTTT.

The chain recombines TRBV6-6 with TRBJ2-3, with TRBD1 as a possible D gene (6 bases). Trimming removed 7 bases from V and 0 bases from J, with 14 bases in between. Germline CDR1 is MNHNY and CDR2 is SVGAGI (reference sequence). The CDR3 length is 15 residues. CDR3 DNA sequence: TGTGCCAGCACCGAAGACAGGTCTAGCACAGATACGCAGTATTTT. Protein: CASTEDRSSTDTQYF.

V and J are TRBV9 and TRBJ2-4; 9 nucleotides match TRBD2. The junction had 9 bases not matched to a gene; V was cut back by 4 bases and J by 1 base. The CDR3 is 17 residues long. Germline-derived CDR1 and CDR2 are SGDLS and YYNGEE. The CDR3 reads CASSLSSGDRAKNIQYF. CDR3 nucleotides: TGTGCCAGCAGCCTATCTAGCGGGGATCGGGCCAAAAACATTCAGTACTTC.

This rearrangement joins TRBV6-1 to TRBJ1-1; TRBD1 aligns across 7 bases. This CDR3 has 14 residues. V trimming: 10 bases; J trimming: 3 bases; junction bases outside the gene matches: 11. CDR1 and CDR2 from the germline V gene are MNHNS and SASEGT. The DNA of the CDR3 is TGTGCCACTCGACAGGGAAACGGTGACACTGAAGCTTTCTTT. This sequence encodes CATRQGNGDTEAFF.

This chain connects TRBV2 to TRBJ2-3, with TRBD1 as a possible D gene (6 bases). Germline V gene data show CDR1 as SNHLY and CDR2 as FYNNEI. Trimming took 7 bases from V and 10 from J, leaving 15 bases between them. The CDR3 sequence is 12 residues long. The CDR3 DNA follows: TGTGCCAGCACCGAGGGGACAAGACCGCAGTATTTT. Its translation is CASTEGTRPQYF. Complete variable domain (other parts from reference TRBV2 and TRBJ2-3): EPEVTQTPSHQVTQMGQEVILRCVPISNHLYFYWYRQILGQKVEFLVSFYNNEISEKSEIFDDQFSVERPDGSNFTLKIRSTKLEDSAMYFCASTEGTRPQYFGPGTRLTVL.

This chain uses TRBV27 with TRBJ1-5; D gene uncertain. Trimming removed 7 bases from V and 1 base from J, with 14 bases in between. CDR3 length: 15 residues. Germline-derived CDR1 and CDR2 are MNHEY and SMNVEV (reference sequence). The CDR3 protein is CASKGGFGSNQPQHF. CDR3 DNA sequence: TGTGCCAGCAAGGGAGGGTTCGGGAGCAATCAGCCCCAGCATTTT.